A single TCR beta chain is shown here with its context. Its antigen is still unknown. The data were obtained in a study of CD8+ T cells in alopecia areata. After isolation, RNA underwent reverse transcription to generate cDNA as the sequencing template. This table comes from immunoSEQ multiplex PCR, and its TCRdb copy is limited to in-frame clones, with some not included. The repertoire holds 150,000 to 200,000 clones, with around three fifths as singletons. Treatment in this sample: oral pan-JAK inhibitor, 5-10 mg twice daily. Punch biopsies of lesional scalp, plus peripheral blood, were taken from alopecia areata patients. V gave up 0 bases and J gave up 7 bases; unmatched junction bases: 4. The germline CDR1 and CDR2 sequences are GTSNPN and SVGIG (reference sequence). CDR3 length equals 14 residues. The study's findings and limits: Within the top 100, expanded CD8+ clones significantly decreased with tofacitinib, as did scalp clonality. Across lesional scalp, and particularly alopecia totalis/universalis, clonality surpassed that of normal scalp.

The sequencing here drew on CD4+ T cells sorted from blood, taken around week 50, from a patient treated with tofacitinib. The chain carries TRBV30 and TRBJ1-5; 9 bases agree with TRBD1. The sequence derives from a human donor with alopecia areata. The CDR3 bases are TGTGCCTGGAGTGTGGGGGACAGGGTCCAGCCCCAGCATTTT. It specifies CAWSVGDRVQPQHF.